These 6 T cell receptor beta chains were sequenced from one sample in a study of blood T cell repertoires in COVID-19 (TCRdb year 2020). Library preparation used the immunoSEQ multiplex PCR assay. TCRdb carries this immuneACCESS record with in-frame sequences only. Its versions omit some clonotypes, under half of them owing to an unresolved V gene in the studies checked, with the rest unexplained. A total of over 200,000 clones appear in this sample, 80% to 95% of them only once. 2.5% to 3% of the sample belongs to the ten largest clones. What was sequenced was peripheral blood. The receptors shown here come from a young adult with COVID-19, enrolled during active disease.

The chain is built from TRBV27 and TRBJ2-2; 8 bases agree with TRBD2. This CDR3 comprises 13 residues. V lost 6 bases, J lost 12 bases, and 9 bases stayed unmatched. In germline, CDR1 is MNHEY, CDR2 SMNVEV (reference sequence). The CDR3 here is CASRTSVGEQLFF. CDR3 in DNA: TGTGCCAGCAGGACTAGCGTAGGAGAACAGCTGTTTTTT.

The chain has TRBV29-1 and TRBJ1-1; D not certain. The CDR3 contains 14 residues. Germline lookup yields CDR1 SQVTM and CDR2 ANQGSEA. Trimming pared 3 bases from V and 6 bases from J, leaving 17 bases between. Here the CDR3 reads CSVEKQVSQAEAFF. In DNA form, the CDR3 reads TGCAGCGTTGAGAAACAAGTCTCCCAGGCTGAAGCTTTCTTT.

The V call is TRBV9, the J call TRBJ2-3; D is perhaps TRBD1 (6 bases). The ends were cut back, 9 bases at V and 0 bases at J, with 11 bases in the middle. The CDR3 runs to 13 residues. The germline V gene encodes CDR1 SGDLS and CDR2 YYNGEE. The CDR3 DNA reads TGTGCCACCCAGGGGCCAAGCACAGATACGCAGTATTTT. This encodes CATQGPSTDTQYF.

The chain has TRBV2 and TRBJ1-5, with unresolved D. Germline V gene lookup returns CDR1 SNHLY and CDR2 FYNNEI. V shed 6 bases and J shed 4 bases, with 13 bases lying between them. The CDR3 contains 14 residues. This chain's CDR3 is CASSDYLENQPQHF. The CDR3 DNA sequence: TGTGCCAGCAGCGACTACTTGGAGAATCAGCCCCAGCATTTT.

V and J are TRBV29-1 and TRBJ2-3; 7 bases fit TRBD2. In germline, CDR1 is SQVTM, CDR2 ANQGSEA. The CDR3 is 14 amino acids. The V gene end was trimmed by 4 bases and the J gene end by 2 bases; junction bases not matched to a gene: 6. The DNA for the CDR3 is TGCAGCGTTGGAGCTAGCGGCAACACAGATACGCAGTATTTT. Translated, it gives CSVGASGNTDTQYF.

The CDR3 is CASGTSLEQYF. The CDR3 coding sequence is TGTGCCAGCGGGACTAGTCTTGAGCAGTACTTC. The chain recombines TRBV6-5 with TRBJ2-7; the match to TRBD2 covers 8 bases. The CDR3 covers 11 residues. Germline V lookup: CDR1 MNHEY, CDR2 SVGAGI. The trim removed 8 bases at V and 7 bases at J, leaving 4 bases unmatched.